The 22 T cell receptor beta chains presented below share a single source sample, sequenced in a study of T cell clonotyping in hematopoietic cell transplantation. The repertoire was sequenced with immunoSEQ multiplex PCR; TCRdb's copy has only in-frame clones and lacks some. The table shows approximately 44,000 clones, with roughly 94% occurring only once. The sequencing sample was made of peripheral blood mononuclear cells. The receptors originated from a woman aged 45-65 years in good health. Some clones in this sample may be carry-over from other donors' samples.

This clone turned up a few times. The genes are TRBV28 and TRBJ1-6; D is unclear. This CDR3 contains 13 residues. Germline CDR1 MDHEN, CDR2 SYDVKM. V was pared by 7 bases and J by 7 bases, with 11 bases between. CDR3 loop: CASKVAENSPLHF. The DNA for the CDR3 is TGTGCCAGCAAGGTGGCAGAGAATTCACCCCTCCACTTT.

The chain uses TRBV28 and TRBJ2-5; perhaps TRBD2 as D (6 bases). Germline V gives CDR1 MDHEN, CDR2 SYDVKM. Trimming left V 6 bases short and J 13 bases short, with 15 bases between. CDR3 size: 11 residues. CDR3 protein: CASRNRLDTYF. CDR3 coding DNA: TGTGCCAGCAGAAACCGACTAGATACGTACTTC.

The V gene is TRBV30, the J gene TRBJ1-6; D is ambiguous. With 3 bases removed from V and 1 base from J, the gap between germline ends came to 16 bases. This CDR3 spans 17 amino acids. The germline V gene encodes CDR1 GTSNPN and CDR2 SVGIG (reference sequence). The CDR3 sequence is CAWRPVRPASYNSPLHF. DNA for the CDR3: TGTGCCTGGAGGCCGGTAAGGCCGGCGTCCTATAATTCACCCCTCCACTTT.

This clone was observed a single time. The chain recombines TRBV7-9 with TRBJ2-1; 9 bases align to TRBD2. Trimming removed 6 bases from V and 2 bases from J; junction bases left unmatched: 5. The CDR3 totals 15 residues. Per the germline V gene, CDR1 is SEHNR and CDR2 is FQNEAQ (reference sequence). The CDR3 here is CASRYGTSPYNEQFF. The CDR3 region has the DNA TGTGCCAGCAGATACGGGACTAGCCCCTACAATGAGCAGTTCTTC.

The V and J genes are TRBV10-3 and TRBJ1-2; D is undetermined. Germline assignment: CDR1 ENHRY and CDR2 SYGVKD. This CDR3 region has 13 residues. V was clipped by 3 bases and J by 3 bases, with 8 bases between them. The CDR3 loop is CAISERTDYGYTF. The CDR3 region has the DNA TGTGCCATCAGTGAAAGGACGGACTATGGCTACACCTTC.

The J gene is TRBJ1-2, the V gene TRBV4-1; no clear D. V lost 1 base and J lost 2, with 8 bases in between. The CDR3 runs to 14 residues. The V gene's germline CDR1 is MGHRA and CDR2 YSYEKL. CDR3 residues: CASSQGSDNYGYTF. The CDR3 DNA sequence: TGCGCCAGCAGCCAAGGCTCGGACAACTATGGCTACACCTTC.

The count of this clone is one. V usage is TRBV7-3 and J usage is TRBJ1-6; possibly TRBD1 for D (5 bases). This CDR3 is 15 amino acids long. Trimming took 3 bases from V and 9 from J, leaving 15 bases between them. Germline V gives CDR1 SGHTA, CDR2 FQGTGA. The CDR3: CASSLTGEWGSPLHF. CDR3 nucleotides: TGTGCCAGCAGCTTGACGGGGGAGTGGGGTTCACCCCTCCACTTT.

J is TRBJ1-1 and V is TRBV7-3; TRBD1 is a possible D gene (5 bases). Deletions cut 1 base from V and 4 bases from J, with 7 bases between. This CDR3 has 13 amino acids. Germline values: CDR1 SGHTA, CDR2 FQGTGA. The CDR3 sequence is CASSLMRGTEAFF. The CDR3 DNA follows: TGTGCCAGCAGCTTAATGAGGGGCACTGAAGCTTTCTTT.

Here the CDR3 reads CASSPLIGPDYEQYF. CDR3 DNA: TGCGCCAGCAGCCCCTTGATTGGGCCAGATTACGAGCAGTACTTC. The V gene is TRBV5-1, the J gene TRBJ2-7, with D unclear. Germline lookup yields CDR1 SGHRS and CDR2 YFSETQ. This CDR3 has 15 residues. Deletions cut 4 bases from V and 4 bases from J, with 18 bases between.

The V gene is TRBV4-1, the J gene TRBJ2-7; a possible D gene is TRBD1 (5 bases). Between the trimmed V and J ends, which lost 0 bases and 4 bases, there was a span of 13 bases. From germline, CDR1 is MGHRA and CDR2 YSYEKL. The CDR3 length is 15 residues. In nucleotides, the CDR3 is TGCGCCAGCAGCCAAGACCTTGGCAGGGAATACGAGCAGTACTTC. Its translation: CASSQDLGREYEQYF.

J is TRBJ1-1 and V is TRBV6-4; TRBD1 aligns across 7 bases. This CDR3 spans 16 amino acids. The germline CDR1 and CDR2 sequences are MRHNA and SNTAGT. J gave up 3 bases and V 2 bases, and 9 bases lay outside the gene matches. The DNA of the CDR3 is TGTGCCAGCAGTGACAAGGTCAGGGGGACGGACACTGAAGCTTTCTTT. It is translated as CASSDKVRGTDTEAFF.

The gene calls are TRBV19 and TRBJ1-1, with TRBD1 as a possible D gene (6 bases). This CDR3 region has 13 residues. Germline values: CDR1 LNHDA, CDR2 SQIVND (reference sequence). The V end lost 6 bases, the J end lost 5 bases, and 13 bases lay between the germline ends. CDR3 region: CASRTGFATEAFF. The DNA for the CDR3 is TGTGCCAGTAGAACAGGGTTCGCGACTGAAGCTTTCTTT. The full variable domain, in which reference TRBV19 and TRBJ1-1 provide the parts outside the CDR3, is DGGITQSPKYLFRKEGQNVTLSCEQNLNHDAMYWYRQDPGQGLRLIYYSQIVNDFQKGDIAEGYSVSREKKESFPLTVTSAQKNPTAFYLCASRTGFATEAFFGQGTRLTVV.

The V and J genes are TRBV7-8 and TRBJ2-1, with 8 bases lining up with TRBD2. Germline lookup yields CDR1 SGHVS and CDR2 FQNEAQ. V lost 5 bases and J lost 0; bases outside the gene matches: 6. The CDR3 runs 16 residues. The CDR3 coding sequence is TGTGCCAGCAGCCGGGAGGGGGGTAGCTCCTACAATGAGCAGTTCTTC. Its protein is CASSREGGSSYNEQFF.

CDR3 nucleotide sequence: TGTGCCAGCACCGATCGGGGACAGGGGCGCAACTACCCTTACACCGGGGAGCTGTTTTTT. Residues: CASTDRGQGRNYPYTGELFF. The chain employs TRBV6-7 and TRBJ2-2; TRBD1 matches 10 bases. TRBV6-7 is an ORF for which the function is uncertain. CDR3 size: 20 residues. The junction had 20 bases not matched to a gene; V was cut back by 7 bases and J by 3 bases.

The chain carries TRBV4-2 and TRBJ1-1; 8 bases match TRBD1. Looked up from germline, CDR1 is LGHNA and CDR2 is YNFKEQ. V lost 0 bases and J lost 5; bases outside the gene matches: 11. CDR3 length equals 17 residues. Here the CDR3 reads CASSQDVQGAGGTEAFF. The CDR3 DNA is TGTGCCAGCAGCCAAGATGTCCAGGGGGCGGGGGGAACTGAAGCTTTCTTT.

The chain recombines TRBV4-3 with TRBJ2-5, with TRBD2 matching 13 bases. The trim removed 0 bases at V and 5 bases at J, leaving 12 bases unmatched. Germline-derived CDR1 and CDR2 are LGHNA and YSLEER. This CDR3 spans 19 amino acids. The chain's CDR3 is CASSQDSTTSGGGWETQYF. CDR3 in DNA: TGCGCCAGCAGCCAAGACAGTACAACTAGCGGGGGGGGTTGGGAGACCCAGTACTTC.

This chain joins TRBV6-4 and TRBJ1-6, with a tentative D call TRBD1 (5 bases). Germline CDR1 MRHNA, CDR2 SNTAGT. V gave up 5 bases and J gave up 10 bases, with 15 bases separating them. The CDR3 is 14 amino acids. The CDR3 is CASSSGTSGSPLHF. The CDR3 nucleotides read TGTGCCAGCAGTTCAGGGACGTCAGGGTCACCCCTCCACTTT.

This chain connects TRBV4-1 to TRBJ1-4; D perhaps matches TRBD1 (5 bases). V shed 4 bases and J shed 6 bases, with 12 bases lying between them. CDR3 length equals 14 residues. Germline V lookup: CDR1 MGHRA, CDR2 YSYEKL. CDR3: CASSLGAADEKLFF. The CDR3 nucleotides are TGCGCCAGCAGCCTAGGGGCGGCGGATGAAAAACTGTTTTTT.

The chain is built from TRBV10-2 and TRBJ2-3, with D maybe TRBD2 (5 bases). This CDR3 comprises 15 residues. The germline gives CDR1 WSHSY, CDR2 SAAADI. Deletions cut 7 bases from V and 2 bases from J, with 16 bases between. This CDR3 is CASTSDEGYTDTQYF. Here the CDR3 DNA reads TGCGCCAGCACTTCGGACGAGGGCTACACAGATACGCAGTATTTT.

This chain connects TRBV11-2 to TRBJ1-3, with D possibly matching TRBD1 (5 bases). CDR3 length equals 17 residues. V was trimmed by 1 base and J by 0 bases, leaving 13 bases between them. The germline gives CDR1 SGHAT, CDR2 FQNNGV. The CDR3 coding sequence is TGTGCCAGCAGCTTAGCCCACAGGTCCCTCTCTGGAAACACCATATATTTT. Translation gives CASSLAHRSLSGNTIYF.

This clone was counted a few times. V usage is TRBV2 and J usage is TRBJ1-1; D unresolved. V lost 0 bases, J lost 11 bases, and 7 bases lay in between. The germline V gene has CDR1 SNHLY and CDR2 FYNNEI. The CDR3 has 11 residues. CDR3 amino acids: CASSEALIAFF. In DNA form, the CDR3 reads TGTGCCAGCAGTGAAGCGCTTATTGCTTTCTTT.

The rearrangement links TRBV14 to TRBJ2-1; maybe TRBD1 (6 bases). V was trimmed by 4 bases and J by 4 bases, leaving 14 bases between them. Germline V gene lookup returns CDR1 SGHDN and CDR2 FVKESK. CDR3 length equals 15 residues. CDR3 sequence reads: CASSRRQVTYNEQFF. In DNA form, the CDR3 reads TGTGCCAGCAGCCGCCGACAGGTTACGTACAATGAGCAGTTCTTC.